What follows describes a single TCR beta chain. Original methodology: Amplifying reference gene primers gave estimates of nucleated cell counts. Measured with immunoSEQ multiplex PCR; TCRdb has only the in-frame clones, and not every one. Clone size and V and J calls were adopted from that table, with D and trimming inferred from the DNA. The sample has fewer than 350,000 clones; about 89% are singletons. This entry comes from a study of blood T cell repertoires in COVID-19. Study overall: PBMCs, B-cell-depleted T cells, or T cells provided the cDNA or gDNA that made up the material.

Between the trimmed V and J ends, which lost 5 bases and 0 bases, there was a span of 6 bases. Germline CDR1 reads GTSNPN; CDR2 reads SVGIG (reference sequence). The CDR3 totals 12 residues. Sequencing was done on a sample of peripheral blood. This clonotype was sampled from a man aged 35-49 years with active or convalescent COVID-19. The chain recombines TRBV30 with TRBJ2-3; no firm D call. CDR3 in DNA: TGTGCCTGGGGCCAGAGCACAGATACGCAGTATTTT. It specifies CAWGQSTDTQYF. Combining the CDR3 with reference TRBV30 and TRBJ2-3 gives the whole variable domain SQTIHQWPATLVQPVGSPLSLECTVEGTSNPNLYWYRQAAGRGLQLLFYSVGIGQISSEVPQNLSASRPQDRQFILSSKKLLLSDSGFYLCAWGQSTDTQYFGPGTRLTVL.